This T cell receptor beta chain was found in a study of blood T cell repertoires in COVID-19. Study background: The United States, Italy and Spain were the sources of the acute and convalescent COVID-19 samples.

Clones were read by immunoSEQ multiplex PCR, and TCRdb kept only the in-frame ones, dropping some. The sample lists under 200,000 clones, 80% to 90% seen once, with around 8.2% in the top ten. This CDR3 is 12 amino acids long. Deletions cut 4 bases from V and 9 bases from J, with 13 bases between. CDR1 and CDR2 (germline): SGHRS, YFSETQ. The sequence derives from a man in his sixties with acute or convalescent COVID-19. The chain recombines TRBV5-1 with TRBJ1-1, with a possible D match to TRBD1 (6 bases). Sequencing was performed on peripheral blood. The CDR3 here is CASSIDRTKAFF. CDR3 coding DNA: TGCGCCAGCAGCATCGACAGGACCAAAGCTTTCTTT.